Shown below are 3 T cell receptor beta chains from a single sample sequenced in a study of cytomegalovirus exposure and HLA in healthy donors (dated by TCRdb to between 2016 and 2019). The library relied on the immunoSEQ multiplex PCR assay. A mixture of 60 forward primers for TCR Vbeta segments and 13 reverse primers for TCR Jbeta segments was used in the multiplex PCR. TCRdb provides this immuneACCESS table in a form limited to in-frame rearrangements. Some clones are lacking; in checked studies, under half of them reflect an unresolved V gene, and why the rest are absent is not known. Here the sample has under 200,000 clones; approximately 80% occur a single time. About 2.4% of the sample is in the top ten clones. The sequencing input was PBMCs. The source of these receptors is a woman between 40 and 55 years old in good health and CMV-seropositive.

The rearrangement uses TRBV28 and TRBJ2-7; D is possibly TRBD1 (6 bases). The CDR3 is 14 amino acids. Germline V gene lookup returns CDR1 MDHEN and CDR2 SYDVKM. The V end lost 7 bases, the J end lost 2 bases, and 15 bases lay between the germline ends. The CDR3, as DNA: TGTGCCAGCATGACCGGGACACCAACCTACGAGCAGTACTTC. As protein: CASMTGTPTYEQYF. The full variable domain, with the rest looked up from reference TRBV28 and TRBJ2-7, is DVKVTQSSRYLVKRTGEKVFLECVQDMDHENMFWYRQDPGLGLRLIYFSYDVKMKEKGDIPEGYSVSREKKERFSLILESASTNQTSMYLCASMTGTPTYEQYFGPGTRLTVT.

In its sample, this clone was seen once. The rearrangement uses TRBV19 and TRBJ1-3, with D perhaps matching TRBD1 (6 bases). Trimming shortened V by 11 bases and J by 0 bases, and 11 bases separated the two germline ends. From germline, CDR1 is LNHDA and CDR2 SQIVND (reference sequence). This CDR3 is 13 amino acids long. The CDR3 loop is CAAGEISGNTIYF. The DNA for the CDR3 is TGTGCCGCAGGGGAGATCTCTGGAAACACCATATATTTT. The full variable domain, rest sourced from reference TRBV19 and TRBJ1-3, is DGGITQSPKYLFRKEGQNVTLSCEQNLNHDAMYWYRQDPGQGLRLIYYSQIVNDFQKGDIAEGYSVSREKKESFPLTVTSAQKNPTAFYLCAAGEISGNTIYFGEGSWLTVV.

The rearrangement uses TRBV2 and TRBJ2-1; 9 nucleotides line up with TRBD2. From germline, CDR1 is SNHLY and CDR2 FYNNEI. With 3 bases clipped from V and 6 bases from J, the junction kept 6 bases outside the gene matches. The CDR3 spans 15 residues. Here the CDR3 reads CASSDASGRINEQFF. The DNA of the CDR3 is TGTGCCAGCAGTGATGCCAGCGGGAGGATCAATGAGCAGTTCTTC.